The present entry profiles one TCR beta chain with its context. Other DNA sequences in the same sample also yield this CDR3. All donors were Caucasian adults living in Nashville, Tennessee. The entry originates in a study of shared clonotypes between healthy human individuals. Whole-study context: Each donor's CD4 naive and CD4 memory cells filled three plates apiece, CD8 naive two, and CD8 memory one.

The CDR3 consists of 12 residues. Per germline, CDR1 SGHTA and CDR2 FQGNSA. Between the trimmed V and J ends, which lost 5 bases and 4 bases, there was a span of 9 bases. Each subset's genomic DNA was shared equally among a number of immunoSEQ plates. TCRdb's table, derived via immunoSEQ multiplex PCR, lists solely in-frame clones and lacks some. The sample records millions of clones, 90% to 95% being singletons. The TCR comes from a man aged 18 to 29 in good health. Sequencing input: naive CD4+ T cells sorted from blood. The subset was: CD45RA+ positively selected. This chain links TRBV7-2 with TRBJ2-7, with unresolved D. The CDR3 nucleotides read TGTGCCAGCAGCCCCCTCGGATACGAGCAGTACTTC. Translated, it gives CASSPLGYEQYF.